These 32 T cell receptor beta chains came from one sample sequenced in a study of cytomegalovirus exposure and HLA in healthy donors. In the PCR, 60 Vbeta and 13 Jbeta primers were used. Assay used: immunoSEQ multiplex PCR; TCRdb lists only in-frame clones, some missing. The table includes approximately 100,000 clones, around 80% detected once. Sequencing input: PBMCs. The receptors derive from a woman aged 45-59 years in good health and CMV-seropositive.

The V and J genes are TRBV9 and TRBJ1-2; 9 nucleotides agree with TRBD1. Germline V gene data show CDR1 as SGDLS and CDR2 as YYNGEE. The CDR3 totals 14 residues. V was clipped by 4 bases and J by 3 bases; unmatched bases: 4. The CDR3 coding sequence is TGTGCCAGCAGCTCCGGACAGGGGCACTATGGCTACACCTTC. Encoded protein: CASSSGQGHYGYTF.

This chain uses TRBV15 with TRBJ2-5; D is perhaps TRBD1 (6 bases). Germline V gives CDR1 LNHNV, CDR2 YYDKDF (reference sequence). The CDR3 consists of 14 residues. The ends were cut back, 1 base at V and 2 bases at J, with 8 bases in the middle. CDR3 bases: TGTGCCACCAGCAGAGGGGACATACAAGAGACCCAGTACTTC. Its translation: CATSRGDIQETQYF.

The chain combines TRBV11-2 with TRBJ2-2; 7 bases line up with TRBD1. V shed 1 base, J shed 8 bases, and the junction held 4 bases outside the gene matches. This CDR3 region has 14 residues. CDR1 is SGHAT, CDR2 FQNNGV, per germline. The CDR3 nucleotides are TGTGCCAGCAGCTTAGGACAGGGTCGAGGGGAGCTGTTTTTT. It specifies CASSLGQGRGELFF.

CDR3 loop: CASSIDRGLGPHGQHF. The CDR3 DNA follows: TGTGCCAGTAGTATAGATCGGGGGTTGGGACCCCACGGCCAGCATTTT. This chain uses TRBV19 with TRBJ1-5, with D perhaps matching TRBD1 (5 bases). The CDR3 totals 16 residues. The germline gives CDR1 LNHDA, CDR2 SQIVND (reference sequence). The V end lost 0 bases, the J end lost 12 bases, and 21 bases lay between the germline ends.

The chain has TRBV5-5 and TRBJ2-7; D not certain. Per the germline V gene, CDR1 is SGHKS and CDR2 is YYEKEE (reference sequence). The V end lost 0 bases, the J end lost 3 bases, and 10 bases lay between the germline ends. CDR3 length equals 14 residues. CDR3 amino acids: CASSLGGASYEQYF. In DNA, the CDR3 is TGTGCCAGCAGCTTGGGTGGCGCTAGCTACGAGCAGTACTTC.

The V gene is TRBV6-6, the J gene TRBJ1-6, with D uncertain. V lost 6 bases to trimming and J lost 7 bases, with 13 bases between them. The CDR3 runs to 14 residues. Looked up from germline, CDR1 is MNHNY and CDR2 is SVGAGI (reference sequence). The CDR3 loop is CASSPEVRNSPLHF. For the CDR3, the DNA is TGTGCCAGCAGCCCCGAAGTGCGCAATTCACCCCTCCACTTT.

This clone has only one observation. The rearrangement links TRBV2 to TRBJ1-1; 9 bases fit TRBD1. The V gene end was trimmed by 7 bases and the J gene end by 4 bases; junction bases not matched to a gene: 1. CDR1 and CDR2 from the germline V gene are SNHLY and FYNNEI. This CDR3 comprises 12 residues. The CDR3 DNA is TGTGCCAGCACGGACAGGGGCACTGAAGCTTTCTTT. Protein sequence: CASTDRGTEAFF.

CDR3 sequence reads: CASSLNVGGEQYF. As DNA, the CDR3 is TGTGCCAGCAGTTTAAACGTGGGGGGAGAGCAGTACTTC. The chain is built from TRBV27 and TRBJ2-7; D is possibly TRBD2 (6 bases). Trimming cost V 2 bases and J 7 bases, with 12 bases left between them. Germline V CDR1 and CDR2: MNHEY, SMNVEV (reference sequence). This CDR3 region has 13 residues.

The J gene is TRBJ1-2, the V gene TRBV5-6; D is unresolved. The germline gives CDR1 SGHDT, CDR2 YYEEEE. V was trimmed by 4 bases and J by 7 bases, leaving 8 bases between them. The CDR3 consists of 11 residues. The DNA for the CDR3 is TGTGCCAGCAGCCCGGGGAGTGGCTACACCTTC. Protein sequence: CASSPGSGYTF.

The rearrangement uses TRBV10-3 and TRBJ1-1; D might be TRBD1 (6 bases). Germline V gene sequence: CDR1 ENHRY, CDR2 SYGVKD. Trimming took 4 bases from V and 2 from J, leaving 17 bases between them. The length of the CDR3 is 16 residues. This CDR3 reads CAISGSDRKSNTEAFF. CDR3 DNA sequence: TGTGCCATCAGTGGATCGGACAGAAAGAGTAACACTGAAGCTTTCTTT.

About this clone itself: The junction departs from the called germline gene at one end, perhaps through a read error. The rearrangement joins TRBV7-9 to TRBJ2-7, with 8 nucleotides matching TRBD2. The CDR3 runs to 14 residues. CDR1 is SEHNR, CDR2 FQNEAQ, per germline (reference sequence). CDR3 loop: CASSQGLAEREQYF. CDR3 in DNA: TGCGCCAGCAGCCAAGGACTAGCAGAACGCGAGCAGTACTTC.

This chain joins TRBV6-6 and TRBJ1-1; 9 bases line up with TRBD1. The V gene's germline CDR1 is MNHNY and CDR2 SVGAGI (reference sequence). CDR3 length equals 14 residues. V shed 2 bases and J 4 bases; nucleotides not matched to a gene: 2. CDR3 residues: CASSYGTGPTEAFF. The DNA for the CDR3 is TGTGCCAGCAGTTACGGGACAGGGCCCACTGAAGCTTTCTTT.

The chain uses TRBV7-2 and TRBJ1-1; D possibly corresponds to TRBD1 (5 bases). The CDR3 is 14 residues long. Germline V gene sequence: CDR1 SGHTA, CDR2 FQGNSA. With 3 bases removed from V and 4 bases from J, the gap between germline ends came to 12 bases. CDR3 in amino acids: CASSLGGLGTEAFF. CDR3 in DNA: TGTGCCAGCAGCTTGGGGGGTTTGGGCACTGAAGCTTTCTTT.

This clone has only a few counts. The J gene is TRBJ1-5, the V gene TRBV4-3; possible D gene TRBD1, 5 bases. Trimming left V 4 bases short and J 2 bases short, with 12 bases between. Looked up from germline, CDR1 is LGHNA and CDR2 is YSLEER. The CDR3 has 15 residues. The CDR3: CASSPDWGGNQPQHF. The DNA of the CDR3 is TGCGCCAGCAGCCCAGACTGGGGGGGCAATCAGCCCCAGCATTTT.

V is TRBV30 and J is TRBJ1-1; D not resolved. The germline gives CDR1 GTSNPN, CDR2 SVGIG (reference sequence). V shed 4 bases and J shed 1 base, with 7 bases lying between them. The CDR3 has 12 residues. CDR3 in DNA: TGTGCCTGGAAACAGCCGAACACTGAAGCTTTCTTT. Its translation is CAWKQPNTEAFF.

The chain joins TRBV6-5 to TRBJ2-7; D gene uncertain. V gave up 3 bases and J gave up 7 bases, with 19 bases separating them. The CDR3 is made up of 15 amino acids. Germline-derived CDR1 and CDR2 are MNHEY and SVGAGI. The CDR3: CASSYFRISPGEQYF. CDR3 bases: TGTGCCAGCAGTTATTTCAGGATATCCCCTGGGGAGCAGTACTTC.

The V call is TRBV2, the J call TRBJ2-1, with 7 bases identical to TRBD1. The J segment lost 8 bases and the V segment lost 5 bases, leaving 6 bases of the junction unmatched. Germline V CDR1 and CDR2: SNHLY, FYNNEI. This CDR3 has 13 residues. CDR3 residues: CASSLDRVDEQFF. CDR3 nucleotide sequence: TGTGCCAGCAGTTTAGACAGGGTGGATGAGCAGTTCTTC.

The sample holds one count of this clone. The CDR3 loop is CASSLEGGTNEAFF. Written as DNA, the CDR3 is TGCGCCAGCAGCTTGGAAGGGGGTACGAATGAAGCTTTCTTT. The genes are TRBV5-1 and TRBJ1-1; a weak D match, TRBD1 (6 bases). The germline CDR1 and CDR2 sequences are SGHRS and YFSETQ. Trimming cost V 0 bases and J 7 bases, with 13 bases left between them. The CDR3 contains 14 residues. Variable domain in full (rest from reference TRBV5-1 and TRBJ1-1): KAGVTQTPRYLIKTRGQQVTLSCSPISGHRSVSWYQQTPGQGLQFLFEYFSETQRNKGNFPGRFSGRQFSNSRSEMNVSTLELGDSALYLCASSLEGGTNEAFFGQGTRLTVV.

Written as DNA, the CDR3 is TGTGCCAGCAGTCACGCGGCCCAGGGCACGAACACTGAAGCTTTCTTT. The encoded protein is CASSHAAQGTNTEAFF. This chain joins TRBV28 and TRBJ1-1; maybe TRBD1 (5 bases). The CDR3 runs to 16 residues. The V end was cut by 5 bases, the J end by 1 base, with 17 bases between. Looked up from germline, CDR1 is MDHEN and CDR2 is SYDVKM.

The chain recombines TRBV5-6 with TRBJ2-7; perhaps TRBD2 as D (6 bases). Trimming took off 10 bases at V and 2 bases at J, with 19 bases between the two ends. CDR3 length: 14 residues. Germline CDR1 reads SGHDT; CDR2 reads YYEEEE. The CDR3 is CASSPGGAAYEQYF. CDR3 DNA sequence: TGTGCCTCGTCCCCCGGCGGGGCAGCCTACGAGCAGTACTTC. The full variable domain, rest sourced from reference TRBV5-6 and TRBJ2-7, is DAGVTQSPTHLIKTRGQQVTLRCSPKSGHDTVSWYQQALGQGPQFIFQYYEEEERQRGNFPDRFSGHQFPNYSSELNVNALLLGDSALYLCASSPGGAAYEQYFGPGTRLTVT.

This clone showed up just once. The chain combines TRBV7-3 with TRBJ1-1, with D uncertain. The CDR3 is 15 amino acids. V shed 5 bases and J shed 2 bases, with 15 bases lying between them. CDR1 is SGHTA, CDR2 FQGTGA, per germline. The CDR3 is CASSRGHGANTEAFF. The CDR3 DNA sequence: TGTGCCAGCAGCCGAGGTCACGGAGCCAACACTGAAGCTTTCTTT.

The chain recombines TRBV10-1 with TRBJ2-5, with D perhaps matching TRBD1 (5 bases). The DNA end favors TRBJ2-7, so the J call may be wrong. CDR3 size: 15 residues. CDR1 WNHNN and CDR2 SYGVQD come from the germline V gene (reference sequence). The CDR3 nucleotides read TGCGCCTGGTCGTGGGGCCCTCATTCTCCCTACGAGCAGTACTTC. Its translation: CAWSWGPHSPYEQYF.

This clone was seen a handful of times. This sequence joins TRBV18 and TRBJ1-5, with 10 bases aligning to TRBD1. V lost 2 bases, J lost 1 base, and 8 bases stayed unmatched. Germline lookup yields CDR1 KGHSH and CDR2 LQKENI. The CDR3 covers 18 residues. The CDR3 reads CASSPMGQGIGSNQPQHF. The DNA for the CDR3 is TGTGCCAGCTCACCAATGGGACAGGGGATAGGGAGCAATCAGCCCCAGCATTTT.

The chain has TRBV5-1 and TRBJ2-1, with TRBD2 matching over 10 bases. V lost 4 bases to trimming and J lost 6 bases; unmatched junction nucleotides: 7. CDR1 and CDR2 (germline): SGHRS, YFSETQ. The CDR3 spans 15 residues. CDR3 coding DNA: TGCGCCAGCAGCGTTCTAGCGGGGGCCTCCAATGAGCAGTTCTTC. It translates to CASSVLAGASNEQFF. The full variable domain, rest sourced from reference TRBV5-1 and TRBJ2-1, is KAGVTQTPRYLIKTRGQQVTLSCSPISGHRSVSWYQQTPGQGLQFLFEYFSETQRNKGNFPGRFSGRQFSNSRSEMNVSTLELGDSALYLCASSVLAGASNEQFFGPGTRLTVL.

As concerns this clone: Other DNA sequences from this sample encode an identical CDR3 as well. V usage is TRBV9 and J usage is TRBJ2-7, with 7 bases that match TRBD2. V shed 0 bases and J 3 bases; nucleotides not matched to a gene: 3. The CDR3 contains 14 residues. Germline V CDR1 and CDR2: SGDLS, YYNGEE. Written as DNA, the CDR3 is TGTGCCAGCAGCGTAGCTTCGGGGGGCTACGAGCAGTACTTC. Residues: CASSVASGGYEQYF.

The chain is built from TRBV5-6 and TRBJ1-4; 11 bases align to TRBD1. This CDR3 comprises 16 residues. Looked up from germline, CDR1 is SGHDT and CDR2 is YYEEEE. V shed 4 bases and J 7 bases; nucleotides not matched to a gene: 9. The CDR3 here is CASSGGTGGKPEKLFF. CDR3 nucleotides: TGTGCCAGCAGCGGGGGGACAGGGGGGAAACCTGAAAAACTGTTTTTT.

This chain connects TRBV28 to TRBJ1-5; TRBD1 aligns across 7 bases. This CDR3 has 13 residues. The germline gives CDR1 MDHEN, CDR2 SYDVKM. After removal of 4 bases from V and 5 bases from J, the junction contained 2 bases not matched to a gene. In DNA form, the CDR3 reads TGTGCCAGCAGTTGGGACAGTTATCAGCCCCAGCATTTT. Its translation is CASSWDSYQPQHF.

This chain connects TRBV5-1 to TRBJ2-3; 12 bases align to TRBD2. The CDR3 totals 14 residues. Unmatched junction bases numbered 4, after V lost 5 bases and J lost 6 bases. CDR1 is SGHRS and CDR2 is YFSETQ in the germline V gene. The CDR3, as DNA: TGCGCCAGCAGTCCCGGACTAGCGGGGGATACGCAGTATTTT. Amino acids: CASSPGLAGDTQYF.

This chain joins TRBV25-1 and TRBJ1-2, with 7 bases lining up with TRBD1. Trimming cost V 2 bases and J 9 bases; bases outside gene matches: 6. This CDR3 has 13 amino acids. From germline, CDR1 is MGHDK and CDR2 SYGVNS. This CDR3 is CASSELTGFSYTF. The CDR3 region has the DNA TGTGCCAGCAGTGAACTGACAGGGTTTAGCTACACCTTC.

The V and J genes are TRBV19 and TRBJ2-3; D remains unclear. Trimming shortened V by 4 bases and J by 2 bases, and 10 bases separated the two germline ends. Germline lookup yields CDR1 LNHDA and CDR2 SQIVND (reference sequence). CDR3 length: 14 residues. The CDR3 nucleotides are TGTGCCAGTAGTAAGAACTTCTACACAGATACGCAGTATTTT. Translated, it gives CASSKNFYTDTQYF.

J is TRBJ2-5 and V is TRBV25-1; 7 bases match TRBD1. The better agreement between TRBJ2-7 and the DNA end casts doubt on the J call. The CDR3 runs 13 residues. Per germline, CDR1 MGHDK and CDR2 SYGVNS. DNA for the CDR3: TGTGCCAGCAGCGGGACAGAGACCTACGAGCAGTACTTC. Amino acid sequence: CASSGTETYEQYF.

The gene calls are TRBV7-6 and TRBJ2-7; the D gene is possibly TRBD1 (6 bases). Germline V CDR1 and CDR2: SGHVS, FNYEAQ. V gave up 5 bases and J gave up 4 bases, with 9 bases separating them. The CDR3 contains 12 residues. The CDR3 DNA follows: TGTGCCAGCAGCGCCGGACAGTACGAGCAGTACTTC. Translated, it gives CASSAGQYEQYF.